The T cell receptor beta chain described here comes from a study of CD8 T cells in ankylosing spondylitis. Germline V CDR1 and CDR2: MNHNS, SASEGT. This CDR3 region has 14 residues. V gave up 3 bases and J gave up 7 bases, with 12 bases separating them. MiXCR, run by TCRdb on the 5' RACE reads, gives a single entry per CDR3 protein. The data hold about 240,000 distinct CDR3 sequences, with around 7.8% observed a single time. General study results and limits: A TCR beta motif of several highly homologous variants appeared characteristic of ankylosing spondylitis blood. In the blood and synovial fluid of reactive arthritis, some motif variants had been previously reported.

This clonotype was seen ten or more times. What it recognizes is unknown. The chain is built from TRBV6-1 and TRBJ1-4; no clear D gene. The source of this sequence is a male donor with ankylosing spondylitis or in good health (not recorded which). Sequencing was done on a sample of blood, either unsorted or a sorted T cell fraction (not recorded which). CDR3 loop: CASSEVIAGEKLFF. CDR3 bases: TGTGCCAGCAGTGAGGTGATCGCAGGTGAAAAACTGTTTTTT.